The 18 T cell receptor beta chains below were found in one sample sequenced in a study of OX40 agonist ivuxolimab in advanced cancers. Clones were sequenced by immunoSEQ multiplex PCR, and TCRdb holds only the in-frame ones, with some missing. The sample includes around 100,000 clones, roughly 90% of them seen just once. The source was CD4+ or CD8+ T cells sorted from blood, collected in a trial of the OX40 agonist ivuxolimab. The receptors derive from an adult with an advanced solid tumor such as melanoma, head and neck, liver or kidney cancer.

V gene TRBV28 combines with J gene TRBJ1-2; the D gene is possibly TRBD1 (6 bases). The V gene lost 6 bases and the J gene lost 3 bases, with 11 bases spanning the gap. CDR1 and CDR2 (germline): MDHEN, SYDVKM. The CDR3 has 13 residues. This CDR3 reads CASRQGLDYGYTF. In nucleotides, the CDR3 is TGTGCCAGCAGGCAGGGGCTTGACTATGGCTACACCTTC.

This chain joins TRBV6-1 and TRBJ2-3; D might be TRBD1 (5 bases). Per germline, CDR1 MNHNS and CDR2 SASEGT. The CDR3 is made up of 14 amino acids. V lost 4 bases and J 1 base, leaving 9 bases between the germline ends. DNA for the CDR3: TGTGCCAGCAGTGTCGGCAGGGGCACAGATACGCAGTATTTT. Translated, it gives CASSVGRGTDTQYF.

The CDR3 coding sequence is TGTGCCAGCAGTTCAAGCGGGAGAGGTAATTACGAGCAGTACTTC. Translation: CASSSSGRGNYEQYF. This chain joins TRBV28 and TRBJ2-7; 8 bases line up with TRBD2. CDR1 and CDR2 (germline): MDHEN, SYDVKM. V dropped 4 bases and J dropped 4; count of bases not matched to a gene: 9. The length of the CDR3 is 15 residues.

This clone was observed a single time. CDR3 nucleotides: TGTGCCAGCAGCCAGCGGGAATTCAATGAGCAGTTCTTC. This sequence encodes CASSQREFNEQFF. V and J are TRBV28 and TRBJ2-1, with 7 bases aligning to TRBD2. Germline loops: CDR1 MDHEN, CDR2 SYDVKM. The J segment lost 6 bases and the V segment lost 6 bases, leaving 5 bases of the junction unmatched. The CDR3 runs 13 residues.

This clone was detected a few times. The chain joins TRBV27 to TRBJ1-5, with TRBD1 as a possible D gene (5 bases). Germline V gene lookup returns CDR1 MNHEY and CDR2 SMNVEV (reference sequence). CDR3 length equals 13 residues. V was cut by 10 bases and J by 9 bases, with 19 bases left in between. In nucleotides, the CDR3 is TGTGCCACCTCCACCGACAGTTTCGGGCCCCAGCATTTT. It translates to CATSTDSFGPQHF.

The chain couples TRBV18 to TRBJ2-7; D assignment may be TRBD1 or TRBD2 (6 bases each). V lost 3 bases and J lost 2, with 14 bases in between. Looked up from germline, CDR1 is KGHSH and CDR2 is LQKENI. The CDR3 runs to 15 residues. CDR3 protein: CASSPRGLGPYEQYF. Here the CDR3 DNA reads TGTGCCAGCTCACCCCGGGGGCTCGGTCCCTACGAGCAGTACTTC. The complete variable domain, with remaining parts taken from reference TRBV18 and TRBJ2-7, reads NAGVMQNPRHLVRRRGQEARLRCSPMKGHSHVYWYRQLPEEGLKFMVYLQKENIIDESGMPKERFSAEFPKEGPSILRIQQVVRGDSAAYFCASSPRGLGPYEQYFGPGTRLTVT.

The chain employs TRBV11-3 and TRBJ2-5; the D gene is possibly TRBD1 (6 bases). The last part of the DNA fits TRBJ2-7 better; the J call may be wrong. Per the germline V gene, CDR1 is SGHNT and CDR2 is YENEEA. The CDR3 runs to 15 residues. The DNA of the CDR3 is TGTGCCAGCAGCCCTCAACCCGGGACACACGACGAGCAGTACTTC. This sequence encodes CASSPQPGTHDEQYF.

This chain uses TRBV27 with TRBJ2-5; 12 nucleotides line up with TRBD1. From germline, CDR1 is MNHEY and CDR2 SMNVEV (reference sequence). J gave up 6 bases and V 8 bases, and 4 bases lay outside the gene matches. The CDR3 is 13 residues long. In nucleotides, the CDR3 is TGTGCCAGCCGGGACAGGGGGCAGAAGACCCAGTACTTC. This codes for CASRDRGQKTQYF.

This clone was counted a single time. The chain uses TRBV19 and TRBJ2-1, with 8 bases fitting TRBD2. With 4 bases clipped from V and 4 bases from J, the junction kept 3 bases outside the gene matches. The CDR3 is 14 amino acids. CDR1 is LNHDA, CDR2 SQIVND, per germline (reference sequence). The CDR3: CASSSGRTYNEQFF. Here the CDR3 DNA reads TGTGCCAGTAGTAGCGGGAGGACTTACAATGAGCAGTTCTTC.

The chain has TRBV28 and TRBJ1-2; D is ambiguous. Trimming cost V 6 bases and J 7 bases, with 9 bases left between them. The CDR3 has 11 amino acids. CDR1 MDHEN and CDR2 SYDVKM come from the germline V gene. CDR3 DNA sequence: TGTGCCAGCAGCACAGAAATTGGCTACACCTTC. This sequence encodes CASSTEIGYTF.

V is TRBV6-5 and J is TRBJ2-5, with D perhaps TRBD1 or TRBD2 (5 bases each). This CDR3 has 15 amino acids. The V end lost 4 bases, the J end lost 3 bases, and 15 bases lay between the germline ends. Germline V gene lookup returns CDR1 MNHEY and CDR2 SVGAGI. DNA of the CDR3: TGTGCCAGCAGTTCGTTTGGGACGGGGAAAGAGACCCAGTACTTC. Translating it yields CASSSFGTGKETQYF.

V usage is TRBV6-5 and J usage is TRBJ1-2; TRBD1 is a possible D gene (5 bases). Trimming pared 3 bases from V and 0 bases from J, leaving 14 bases between. The CDR3 covers 16 residues. From germline, CDR1 is MNHEY and CDR2 SVGAGI. The CDR3 bases are TGTGCCAGCAGTTATCGCACCCCAGGGCCTAACTATGGCTACACCTTC. It is translated as CASSYRTPGPNYGYTF.

This clone was seen just once. V usage is TRBV5-1 and J usage is TRBJ1-3; the match to TRBD1 covers 9 bases. Germline CDR1 and CDR2: SGHRS and YFSETQ. The CDR3 is made up of 17 amino acids. V dropped 4 bases and J dropped 0; count of bases not matched to a gene: 8. The CDR3 DNA follows: TGCGCCAGCAGCACCGGGGACAGGGTAACCTCTGGAAACACCATATATTTT. Its protein product is CASSTGDRVTSGNTIYF.

The rearrangement links TRBV9 to TRBJ1-1; D gene uncertain. Trimming shortened V by 4 bases and J by 6 bases, and 16 bases separated the two germline ends. Germline CDR1 reads SGDLS; CDR2 reads YYNGEE. The length of the CDR3 is 14 residues. CDR3 DNA: TGTGCCAGCAGCCCCGAATGGTGGGTCCCTGAAGCTTTCTTT. The encoded protein is CASSPEWWVPEAFF.

The chain uses TRBV5-1 and TRBJ2-2; 9 nucleotides align to TRBD1. Per germline, CDR1 SGHRS and CDR2 YFSETQ. The CDR3 runs to 13 residues. The junction had 3 bases not matched to a gene; V was cut back by 7 bases and J by 5 bases. CDR3 nucleotide sequence: TGCGCCAGCCGGGACAGGGATACCGGGGAGCTGTTTTTT. This translates into CASRDRDTGELFF.

The chain joins TRBV7-9 to TRBJ2-3; D may correspond to TRBD1 or TRBD2 (5 bases each). Trimming shortened V by 8 bases and J by 8 bases, and 11 bases separated the two germline ends. The CDR3 contains 11 residues. Looked up from germline, CDR1 is SEHNR and CDR2 is FQNEAQ (reference sequence). The CDR3 reads CASGGLGTQYF. CDR3 in DNA: TGTGCCAGCGGGGGTCTGGGTACGCAGTATTTT.

The chain joins TRBV20-1 to TRBJ2-7; D gene unclear. This CDR3 has 11 amino acids. V lost 5 bases and J lost 1, with 6 bases in between. In germline, CDR1 is DFQATT, CDR2 SNEGSKA (reference sequence). CDR3 sequence reads: CSAETSYEQYF. CDR3 DNA sequence: TGCAGTGCTGAGACATCCTACGAGCAGTACTTC.

This clone was counted only a few times. This chain links TRBV2 with TRBJ1-5; D may be TRBD1 (5 bases). The CDR3 totals 12 residues. The V end lost 6 bases, the J end lost 5 bases, and 8 bases lay between the germline ends. Germline CDR1 is SNHLY and CDR2 is FYNNEI. CDR3 DNA: TGTGCCAGCAGCATAGGGGATCAGCCCCAGCATTTT. The encoded protein is CASSIGDQPQHF.